Detailed here is one TCR beta chain. Its specificity is unknown. This record comes from a study of OX40 agonist ivuxolimab in advanced cancers. As for the study in general: Partial responses were observed in three patients, of whom one had hepatocellular carcinoma and two had cutaneous melanoma. Study-level points and caveats: There were, on average, more expanded clones in CD8+ T cells than in CD4+. It was not determined which antigens were specifically recognized by the peripheral T cells that had undergone clonal expansion. In a subset of nonresponders, normalized T-cell clonal expansion was also low.

Sequencing was performed with immunoSEQ multiplex PCR; in TCRdb, only in-frame clones are kept and a portion is missing. Among tens of thousands of clones listed, about nine tenths were seen once. CDR1 is MDHEN and CDR2 is SYDVKM in the germline V gene. CDR3 size: 15 residues. The V and J ends lost 3 bases and 0 bases respectively, with 12 bases between them. The source was CD4+ or CD8+ T cells sorted from blood, collected in a trial of the OX40 agonist ivuxolimab. The receptor was derived from an adult with an advanced solid tumor such as melanoma, head and neck, liver or kidney cancer. J is TRBJ2-7 and V is TRBV28; weak D call: TRBD2 (6 bases). In DNA form, the CDR3 reads TGTGCCAGCAGTTTTGGAGGGACGTACTCCTACGAGCAGTACTTC. Protein: CASSFGGTYSYEQYF.